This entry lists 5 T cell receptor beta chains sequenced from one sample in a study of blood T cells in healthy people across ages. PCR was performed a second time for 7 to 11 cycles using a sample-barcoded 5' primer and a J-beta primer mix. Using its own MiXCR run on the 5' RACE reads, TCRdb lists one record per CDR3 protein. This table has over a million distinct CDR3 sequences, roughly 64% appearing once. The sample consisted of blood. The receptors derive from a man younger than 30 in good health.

CDR3 region: CASSYVGLGVGDTQYF. In DNA, the CDR3 is TGTGCCAGCAGTTACGTAGGGCTTGGTGTAGGAGATACGCAGTATTTT. The genes are TRBV6-2 or TRBV6-3 and TRBJ2-3; D remains ambiguous. Per the germline V gene, CDR1 is MNHEY and CDR2 is SVGEGT. This CDR3 has 16 residues. Trimming stripped 2 bases from V and 5 bases from J, with 17 bases between.

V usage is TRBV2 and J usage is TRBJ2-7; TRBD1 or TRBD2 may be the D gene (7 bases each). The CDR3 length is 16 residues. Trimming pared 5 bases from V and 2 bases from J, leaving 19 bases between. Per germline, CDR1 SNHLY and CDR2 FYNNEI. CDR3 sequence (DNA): TGTGCCAGCAGTAATCCCGTGGCAGGGGGGGCCTACGAGCAGTACTTC. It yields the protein CASSNPVAGGAYEQYF.

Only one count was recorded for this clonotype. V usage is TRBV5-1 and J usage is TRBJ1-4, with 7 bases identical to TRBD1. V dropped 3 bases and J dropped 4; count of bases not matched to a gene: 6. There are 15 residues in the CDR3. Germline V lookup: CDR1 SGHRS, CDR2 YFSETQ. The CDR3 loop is CASSSGTELNEKLFF. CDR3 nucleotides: TGCGCCAGCAGCTCCGGGACAGAACTTAATGAAAAACTGTTTTTT.

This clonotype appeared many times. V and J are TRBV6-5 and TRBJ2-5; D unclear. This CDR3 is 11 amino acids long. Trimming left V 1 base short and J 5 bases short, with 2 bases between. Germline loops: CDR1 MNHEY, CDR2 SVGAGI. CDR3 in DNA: TGTGCCAGCAGTTACTTTGAGACCCAGTACTTC. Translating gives CASSYFETQYF.

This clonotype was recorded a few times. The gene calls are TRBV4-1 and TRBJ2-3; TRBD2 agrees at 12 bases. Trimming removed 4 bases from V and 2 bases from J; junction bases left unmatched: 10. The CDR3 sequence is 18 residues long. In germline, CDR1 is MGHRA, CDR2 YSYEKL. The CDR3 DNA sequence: TGCGCCAGCAGCCCCCGGCTAGCGGGGGGGCCTAACACAGATACGCAGTATTTT. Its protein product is CASSPRLAGGPNTDTQYF.